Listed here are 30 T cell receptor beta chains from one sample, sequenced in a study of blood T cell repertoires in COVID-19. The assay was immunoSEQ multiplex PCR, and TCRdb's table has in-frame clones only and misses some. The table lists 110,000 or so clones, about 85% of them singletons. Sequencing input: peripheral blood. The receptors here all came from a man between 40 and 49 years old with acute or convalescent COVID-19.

As DNA, the CDR3 is TGTGCCAGCAGCCGCAGGGGGGACACCGGGGAGCTGTTTTTT. Its protein product is CASSRRGDTGELFF. The J gene is TRBJ2-2, the V gene TRBV3-1 (or the pseudogene TRBV3-2), with a possible D match to TRBD1 (7 bases). V was trimmed by 4 bases and J by 3 bases, leaving 9 bases between them. CDR1 is LGHDT, CDR2 YNNKEL, per germline (reference sequence). The CDR3 totals 14 residues.

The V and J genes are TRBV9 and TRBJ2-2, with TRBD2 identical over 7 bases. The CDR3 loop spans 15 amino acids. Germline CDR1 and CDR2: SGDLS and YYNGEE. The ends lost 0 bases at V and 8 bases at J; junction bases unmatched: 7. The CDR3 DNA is TGTGCCAGCAGCGTAGCCGTCGGGGGGTCTGGGGAGCTGTTTTTT. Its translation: CASSVAVGGSGELFF.

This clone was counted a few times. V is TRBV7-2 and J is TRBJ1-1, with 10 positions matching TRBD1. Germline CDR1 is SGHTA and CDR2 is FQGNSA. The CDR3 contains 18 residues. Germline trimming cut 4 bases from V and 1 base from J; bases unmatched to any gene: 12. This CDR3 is CASSSSPGQGLRNTEAFF. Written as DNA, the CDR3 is TGTGCCAGCAGCTCCAGCCCGGGACAGGGGCTAAGGAACACTGAAGCTTTCTTT.

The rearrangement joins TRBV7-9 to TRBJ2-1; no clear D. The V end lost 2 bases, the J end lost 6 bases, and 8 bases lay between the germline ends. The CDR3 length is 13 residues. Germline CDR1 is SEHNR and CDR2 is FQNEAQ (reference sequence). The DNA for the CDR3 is TGTGCCAGCAGCTTAAGATTGAGCAATGAGCAGTTCTTC. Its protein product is CASSLRLSNEQFF.

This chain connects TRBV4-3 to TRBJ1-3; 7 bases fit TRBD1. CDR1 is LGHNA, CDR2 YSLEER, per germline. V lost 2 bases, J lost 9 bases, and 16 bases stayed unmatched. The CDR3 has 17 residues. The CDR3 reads CASSQRQGTSDRGTIYF. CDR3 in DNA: TGCGCCAGCAGCCAAAGACAGGGTACATCTGATCGGGGCACCATATATTTT.

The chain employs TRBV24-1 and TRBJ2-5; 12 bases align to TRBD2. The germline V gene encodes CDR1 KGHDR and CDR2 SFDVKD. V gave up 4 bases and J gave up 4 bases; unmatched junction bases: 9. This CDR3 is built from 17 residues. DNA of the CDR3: TGTGCCACCAGTGAGGTTACTAGCGGGGGGCCCTCAGAGACCCAGTACTTC. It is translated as CATSEVTSGGPSETQYF.

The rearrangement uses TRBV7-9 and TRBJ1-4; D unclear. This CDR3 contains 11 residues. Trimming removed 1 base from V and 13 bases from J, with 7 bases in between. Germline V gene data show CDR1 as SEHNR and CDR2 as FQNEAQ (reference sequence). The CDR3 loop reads CASSLEGVLFF. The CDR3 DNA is TGTGCCAGCAGCTTAGAGGGAGTACTGTTTTTT.

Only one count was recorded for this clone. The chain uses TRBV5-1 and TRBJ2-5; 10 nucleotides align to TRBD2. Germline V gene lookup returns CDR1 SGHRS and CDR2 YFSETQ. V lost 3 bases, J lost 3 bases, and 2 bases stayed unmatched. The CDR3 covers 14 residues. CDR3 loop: CASSYSGGKETQYF. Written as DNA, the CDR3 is TGCGCCAGCAGCTATAGCGGGGGGAAAGAGACCCAGTACTTC.

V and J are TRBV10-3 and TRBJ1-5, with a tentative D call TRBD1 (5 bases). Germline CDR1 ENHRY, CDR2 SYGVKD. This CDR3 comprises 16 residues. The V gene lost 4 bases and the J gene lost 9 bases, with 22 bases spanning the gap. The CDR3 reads CAISAAVTGPLGPQHF. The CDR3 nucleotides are TGTGCCATCAGTGCGGCGGTAACAGGCCCGCTTGGGCCCCAGCATTTT.

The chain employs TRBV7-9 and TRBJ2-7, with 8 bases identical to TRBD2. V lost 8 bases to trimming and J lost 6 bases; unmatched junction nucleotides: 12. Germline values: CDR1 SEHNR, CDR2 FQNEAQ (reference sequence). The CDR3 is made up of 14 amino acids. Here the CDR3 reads CASARGRSGGEQYF. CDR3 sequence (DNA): TGTGCCAGCGCTAGGGGACGGAGCGGGGGCGAGCAGTACTTC. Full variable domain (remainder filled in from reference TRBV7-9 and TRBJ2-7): DTGVSQNPRHKITKRGQNVTFRCDPISEHNRLYWYRQTLGQGPEFLTYFQNEAQLEKSRLLSDRFSAERPKGSFSTLEIQRTEQGDSAMYLCASARGRSGGEQYFGPGTRLTVT.

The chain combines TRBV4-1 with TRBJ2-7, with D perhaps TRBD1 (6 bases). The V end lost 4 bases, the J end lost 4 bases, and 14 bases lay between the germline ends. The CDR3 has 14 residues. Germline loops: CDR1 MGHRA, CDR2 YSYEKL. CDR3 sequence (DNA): TGCGCCAGCAGCCCTAGCCGGGACATGTACGAGCAGTACTTC. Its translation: CASSPSRDMYEQYF.

The CDR3 protein is CASGPGTEAFF. Here the CDR3 DNA reads TGTGCCAGTGGACCGGGGACTGAAGCTTTCTTT. This chain joins TRBV19 and TRBJ1-1; D gene unclear. Germline loops: CDR1 LNHDA, CDR2 SQIVND (reference sequence). The CDR3 covers 11 residues. Trimming pared 8 bases from V and 5 bases from J, leaving 9 bases between.

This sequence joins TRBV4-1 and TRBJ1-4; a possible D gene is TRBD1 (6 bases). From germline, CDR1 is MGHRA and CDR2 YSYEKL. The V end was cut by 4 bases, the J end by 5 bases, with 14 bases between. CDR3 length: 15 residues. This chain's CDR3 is CASSPLQGTNEKLFF. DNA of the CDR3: TGCGCCAGCAGCCCTCTACAGGGCACCAATGAAAAACTGTTTTTT.

The CDR3 sequence is CASSDRGTDTQYF. DNA of the CDR3: TGTGCCAGCAGTGACAGGGGCACAGATACGCAGTATTTT. This rearrangement joins TRBV25-1 to TRBJ2-3, with D tentatively TRBD1 (5 bases). Germline V gives CDR1 MGHDK, CDR2 SYGVNS. This CDR3 comprises 13 residues. The ends were cut back, 3 bases at V and 1 base at J, with 5 bases in the middle.

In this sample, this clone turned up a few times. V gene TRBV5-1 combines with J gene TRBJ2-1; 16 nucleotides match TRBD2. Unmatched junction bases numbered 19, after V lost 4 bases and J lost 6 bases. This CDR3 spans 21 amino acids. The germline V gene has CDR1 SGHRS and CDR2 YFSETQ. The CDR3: CASSTAPPGLAGGRSGNEQFF. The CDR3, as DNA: TGCGCCAGCAGCACAGCCCCGCCGGGACTAGCGGGGGGGCGGTCAGGCAATGAGCAGTTCTTC.

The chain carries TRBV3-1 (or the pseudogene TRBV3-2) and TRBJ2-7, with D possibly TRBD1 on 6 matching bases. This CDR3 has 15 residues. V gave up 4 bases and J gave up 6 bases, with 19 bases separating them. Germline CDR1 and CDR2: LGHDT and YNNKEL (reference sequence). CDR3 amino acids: CASSPWDKPMSEQYF. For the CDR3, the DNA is TGTGCCAGCAGCCCCTGGGACAAGCCCATGAGCGAGCAGTACTTC.

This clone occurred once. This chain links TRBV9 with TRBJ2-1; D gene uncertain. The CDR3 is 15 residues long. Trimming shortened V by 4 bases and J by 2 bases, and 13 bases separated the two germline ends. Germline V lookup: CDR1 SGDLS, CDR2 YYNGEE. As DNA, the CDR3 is TGTGCCAGCAGCCCAGGTGCGCAAACCTACAATGAGCAGTTCTTC. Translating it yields CASSPGAQTYNEQFF.

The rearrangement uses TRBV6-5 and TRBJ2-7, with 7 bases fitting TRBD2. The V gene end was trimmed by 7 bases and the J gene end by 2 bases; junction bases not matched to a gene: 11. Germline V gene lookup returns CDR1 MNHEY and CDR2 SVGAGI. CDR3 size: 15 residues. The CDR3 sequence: CASTRVRGEAYEQYF. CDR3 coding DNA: TGTGCCAGCACCCGTGTTCGGGGGGAGGCCTACGAGCAGTACTTC.

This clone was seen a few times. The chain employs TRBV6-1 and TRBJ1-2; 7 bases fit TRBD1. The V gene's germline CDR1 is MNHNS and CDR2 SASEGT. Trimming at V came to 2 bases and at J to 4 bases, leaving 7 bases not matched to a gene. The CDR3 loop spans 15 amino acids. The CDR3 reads CASSEPQTGAYGYTF. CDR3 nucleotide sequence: TGTGCCAGCAGTGAACCCCAAACAGGGGCCTATGGCTACACCTTC.

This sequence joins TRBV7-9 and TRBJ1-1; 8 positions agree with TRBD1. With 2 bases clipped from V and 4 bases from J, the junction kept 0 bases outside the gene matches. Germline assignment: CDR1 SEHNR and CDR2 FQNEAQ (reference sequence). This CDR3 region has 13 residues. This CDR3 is CASSLQGATEAFF. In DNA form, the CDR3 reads TGTGCCAGCAGCTTACAGGGGGCCACTGAAGCTTTCTTT.

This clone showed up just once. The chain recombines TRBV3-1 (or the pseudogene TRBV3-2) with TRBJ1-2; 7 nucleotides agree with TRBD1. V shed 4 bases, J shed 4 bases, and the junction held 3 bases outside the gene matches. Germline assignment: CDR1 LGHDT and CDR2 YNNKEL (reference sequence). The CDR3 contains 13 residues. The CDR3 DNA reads TGTGCCAGCAGCCTGACAGGGCCCTATGGCTACACCTTC. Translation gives CASSLTGPYGYTF.

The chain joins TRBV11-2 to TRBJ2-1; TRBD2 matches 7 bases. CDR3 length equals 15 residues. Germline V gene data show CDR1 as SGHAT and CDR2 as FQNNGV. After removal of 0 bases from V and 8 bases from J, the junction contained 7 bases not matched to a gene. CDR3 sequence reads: CASSLDGGGTHEQFF. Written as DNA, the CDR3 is TGTGCCAGCAGCTTAGATGGGGGAGGGACGCATGAGCAGTTCTTC. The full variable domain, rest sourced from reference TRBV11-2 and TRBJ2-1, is EAGVAQSPRYKIIEKRQSVAFWCNPISGHATLYWYQQILGQGPKLLIQFQNNGVVDDSQLPKDRFSAERLKGVDSTLKIQPAKLEDSAVYLCASSLDGGGTHEQFFGPGTRLTVL.

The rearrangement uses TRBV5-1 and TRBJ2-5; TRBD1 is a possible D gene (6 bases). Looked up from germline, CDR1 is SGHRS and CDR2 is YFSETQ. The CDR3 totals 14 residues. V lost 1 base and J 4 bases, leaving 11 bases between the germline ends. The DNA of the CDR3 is TGCGCCAGCAGCTTGAGACAGGTAGGAGAGACCCAGTACTTC. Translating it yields CASSLRQVGETQYF.

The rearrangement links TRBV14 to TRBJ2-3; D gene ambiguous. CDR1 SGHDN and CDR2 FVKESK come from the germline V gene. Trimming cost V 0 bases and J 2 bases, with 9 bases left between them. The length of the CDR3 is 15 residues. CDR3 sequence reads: CASSQEIRYTDTQYF. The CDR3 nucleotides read TGTGCCAGCAGCCAAGAAATCAGATACACAGATACGCAGTATTTT.

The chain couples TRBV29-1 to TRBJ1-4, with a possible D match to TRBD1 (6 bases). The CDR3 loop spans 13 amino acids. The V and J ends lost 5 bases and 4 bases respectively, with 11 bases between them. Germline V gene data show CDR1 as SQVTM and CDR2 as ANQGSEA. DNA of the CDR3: TGCAGCGTTAGAAGGGGGAATAATGAAAAACTGTTTTTT. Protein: CSVRRGNNEKLFF.

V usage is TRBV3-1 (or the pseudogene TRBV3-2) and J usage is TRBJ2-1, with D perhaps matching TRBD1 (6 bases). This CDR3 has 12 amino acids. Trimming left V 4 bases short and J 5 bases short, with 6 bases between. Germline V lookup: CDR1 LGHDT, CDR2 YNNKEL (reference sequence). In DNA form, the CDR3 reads TGTGCCAGCAGCCGGGACAACAATGAGCAGTTCTTC. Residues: CASSRDNNEQFF.

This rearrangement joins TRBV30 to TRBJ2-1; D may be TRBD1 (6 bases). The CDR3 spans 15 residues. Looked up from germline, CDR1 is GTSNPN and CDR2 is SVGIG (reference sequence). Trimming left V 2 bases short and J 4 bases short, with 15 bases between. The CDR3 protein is CAWSPPGADYNEQFF. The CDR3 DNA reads TGTGCCTGGAGTCCTCCAGGGGCCGATTACAATGAGCAGTTCTTC.

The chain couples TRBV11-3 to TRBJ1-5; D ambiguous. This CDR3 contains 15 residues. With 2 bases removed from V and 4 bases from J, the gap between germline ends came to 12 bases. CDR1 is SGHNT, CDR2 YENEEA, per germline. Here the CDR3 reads CASSLKKRVNQPQHF. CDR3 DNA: TGTGCCAGCAGCTTAAAAAAAAGAGTTAATCAGCCCCAGCATTTT.

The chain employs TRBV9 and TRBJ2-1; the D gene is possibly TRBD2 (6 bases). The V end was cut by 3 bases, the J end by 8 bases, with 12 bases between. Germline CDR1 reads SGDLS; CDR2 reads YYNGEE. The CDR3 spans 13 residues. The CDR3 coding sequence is TGTGCCAGCAGCGCCGGGACTGCGGATGAGCAGTTCTTC. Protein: CASSAGTADEQFF.

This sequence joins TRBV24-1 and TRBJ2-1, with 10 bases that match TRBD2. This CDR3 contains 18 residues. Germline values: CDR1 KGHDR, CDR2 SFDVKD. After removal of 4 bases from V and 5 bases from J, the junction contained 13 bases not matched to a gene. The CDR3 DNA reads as TGTGCCACCAGTGACCATGGACTAGCGGAACGGGCTAACAATGAGCAGTTCTTC. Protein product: CATSDHGLAERANNEQFF.